A selection of T cell receptor beta chains follows, all from one sample in a study of shared clonotypes between healthy human individuals. Measured with immunoSEQ multiplex PCR; TCRdb has only the in-frame clones, and not every one. The table records 2 million to 2.5 million clones, approximately 94% of them present only once. The source material was naive CD4+ T cells sorted from blood. These receptors were collected from a young man in good health. Both conserved end residues are part of each CDR3. The D gene is left open where the match is weak. A clone size is listed for some rows: how often the clone was seen (once, few, many), or a class if it is expanded.

V gene	J gene	clone size	D gene	CDR3 protein	CDR3 DNA
TRBV7-9	TRBJ2-7	once	TRBD1	CASSLSALGQAYEQYF	TGTGCCAGCAGCTTATCAGCTCTGGGACAGGCCTACGAGCAGTACTTC
TRBV11-2	TRBJ1-4	-	-	CASSLDPFGKLFF	TGTGCCAGCAGCTTAGATCCTTTTGGAAAACTGTTTTTT
TRBV7-9	TRBJ1-5	once	TRBD1	CASSSNRGEQPQHF	TGTGCCAGCAGCTCCAACAGGGGTGAACAGCCCCAGCATTTT
TRBV19	TRBJ1-5	-	-	CASSAAGTFSNQPQHF	TGTGCCAGTAGTGCGGCCGGGACATTTAGCAATCAGCCCCAGCATTTT
TRBV7-9	TRBJ2-4	-	-	CASSPTEAKNIQYF	TGTGCCAGCAGCCCAACTGAGGCCAAAAACATTCAGTACTTC
TRBV18	TRBJ1-3	-	-	CASSPVQGDGNTIYF	TGTGCCAGCTCACCAGTCCAGGGCGACGGAAACACCATATATTTT
TRBV7-2	TRBJ2-5	once	-	CALGSTELLETQYF	TGTGCCCTCGGATCGACAGAATTGCTGGAGACCCAGTACTTC
TRBV9	TRBJ2-5	-	-	CASSVATSIQETQYF	TGTGCCAGCAGCGTAGCGACGAGTATCCAAGAGACCCAGTACTTC
TRBV18	TRBJ1-1	once	-	CASSPKVTEAFF	TGTGCCAGCTCACCAAAGGTCACTGAAGCTTTCTTT
TRBV6-6	TRBJ1-1	once	-	CASSYEGVTEAFF	TGTGCCAGCAGTTACGAGGGAGTGACTGAAGCTTTCTTT
TRBV15	TRBJ2-2	-	-	CATNLGAKKNTGELFF	TGTGCCACCAACTTGGGAGCAAAAAAGAACACCGGGGAGCTGTTTTTT
TRBV29-1	TRBJ2-7	-	-	CSVEDRSGHPSYEQYF	TGCAGCGTTGAAGATCGCTCGGGACATCCCTCCTACGAGCAGTACTTC
TRBV6-5	TRBJ2-5	-	TRBD1	CASSYGTGGAETQYF	TGTGCCAGCAGTTACGGAACAGGGGGCGCAGAGACCCAGTACTTC
TRBV6-5	TRBJ2-1	-	-	CASASYPGSNEQFF	TGTGCCAGCGCCTCCTACCCAGGGTCCAATGAGCAGTTCTTC
TRBV4-1	TRBJ2-7	-	-	CASSQDIPGQGISYEQYF	TGCGCCAGCAGCCAAGATATCCCGGGCCAGGGGATAAGCTACGAGCAGTACTTC
TRBV7-2	TRBJ2-7	-	-	CASSLVVGEQYF	TGTGCCAGCAGCTTAGTTGTGGGCGAGCAGTACTTC
TRBV5-1	TRBJ2-3	-	-	CASSLGLVGGDPTDTQYF	TGCGCCAGCAGCTTGGGTCTCGTGGGCGGAGACCCCACAGATACGCAGTATTTT
TRBV5-4	TRBJ2-5	-	-	CASSARVAETQYF	TGTGCCAGCAGCGCGAGGGTAGCCGAGACCCAGTACTTC
TRBV10-3	TRBJ1-6	-	TRBD1	CAIRADRAYNSPLHF	TGTGCCATCAGGGCAGACAGGGCTTATAATTCACCCCTCCACTTT
TRBV5-1	TRBJ2-2	-	-	CASSRDLTGELFF	TGCGCCAGCAGTCGCGACCTCACCGGGGAGCTGTTTTTT
TRBV4-1	TRBJ1-4	-	TRBD1	CASSPGTAATNEKLFF	TGCGCCAGCAGCCCCGGGACAGCTGCAACTAATGAAAAACTGTTTTTT
TRBV4-1	TRBJ1-1	-	-	CASSQVAAYEAFF	TGCGCCAGCAGCCAAGTGGCGGCGTACGAAGCTTTCTTT
TRBV2	TRBJ2-4	-	-	CASSEPRGNIQYF	TGTGCCAGCAGTGAACCCAGGGGAAACATTCAGTACTTC
TRBV6-1	TRBJ1-1	-	-	CASSEILVNTEAFF	TGTGCCAGCAGTGAAATTCTGGTGAACACTGAAGCTTTCTTT
TRBV5-4	TRBJ2-7	-	-	CASSSWGNSYEQYF	TGTGCCAGCTCTAGCTGGGGGAACTCCTACGAGCAGTACTTC
TRBV11-2	TRBJ2-5	-	-	CASSRPGAAETQYF	TGTGCCAGCAGCCGACCGGGGGCCGCGGAGACCCAGTACTTC
TRBV2	TRBJ2-5	-	-	CASRSGVTQETQYF	TGTGCCAGCAGGTCGGGGGTCACCCAAGAGACCCAGTACTTC
TRBV11-2	TRBJ2-2	once	TRBD1	CASSWGTGNTGELFF	TGTGCCAGCAGCTGGGGGACAGGGAACACCGGGGAGCTGTTTTTT
TRBV7-3	TRBJ2-5	-	TRBD1	CASSAIPDRGRETQYF	TGTGCCAGCAGCGCCATCCCGGACAGGGGGCGAGAGACCCAGTACTTC
TRBV19	TRBJ2-4	-	TRBD1	CASSMDRGMMDIQYF	TGTGCCAGTAGTATGGACAGGGGTATGATGGACATTCAGTACTTC
TRBV6-6	TRBJ2-7	once	-	CASSRRQEGHEQYF	TGTGCCAGCAGTCGCCGACAGGAGGGCCACGAGCAGTACTTC
TRBV18	TRBJ1-1	-	TRBD1	CASSNAGTGGTEAFF	TGTGCCAGCTCAAACGCCGGGACAGGGGGCACTGAAGCTTTCTTT
TRBV6-5	TRBJ2-1	-	TRBD1	CASSYRGSYNEQFF	TGTGCCAGCAGCTACAGGGGCTCCTACAATGAGCAGTTCTTC
TRBV5-1	TRBJ2-5	-	-	CASSGATGRGVQTQYF	TGCGCCAGCAGCGGAGCGACAGGGCGCGGGGTACAGACCCAGTACTTC
TRBV12-5	TRBJ1-1	-	-	CASGSQGPIGNTEAFF	TGTGCTAGTGGTTCTCAGGGGCCCATAGGGAACACTGAAGCTTTCTTT
TRBV7-2	TRBJ2-7	-	-	CASSLSTGASYEQYF	TGTGCCAGCAGCTTATCCACGGGAGCGTCCTACGAGCAGTACTTC
TRBV2	TRBJ2-1	once	-	CASSAYGGVGYGEQFF	TGTGCCAGCAGCGCTTATGGCGGTGTGGGCTACGGTGAGCAGTTCTTC
TRBV7-9	TRBJ1-6	-	TRBD1	CASSRGQGDSPLHF	TGTGCCAGCAGCCGGGGACAGGGGGATTCACCCCTCCACTTT
TRBV11-3	TRBJ1-6	-	-	CASSLGTNSPLHF	TGTGCCAGCAGCTTAGGGACCAATTCACCCCTCCACTTT
TRBV9	TRBJ1-2	once	-	CASSVEPFMFYTF	TGTGCCAGCAGCGTAGAACCATTTATGTTCTACACCTTC
TRBV5-6	TRBJ1-2	once	-	CASGETQGSRGYTF	TGTGCCAGCGGCGAAACTCAGGGATCGCGAGGCTACACCTTC
TRBV30	TRBJ1-1	-	-	CAWGGTNTEAFF	TGTGCCTGGGGGGGCACTAACACTGAAGCTTTCTTT
TRBV6-6	TRBJ1-2	-	-	CASSIMGGPYYGYTF	TGTGCCAGCAGTATTATGGGGGGGCCGTATTATGGCTACACCTTC
TRBV6-5	TRBJ1-2	-	TRBD1	CASSRGQGAYGYTF	TGTGCCAGCAGTAGGGGACAGGGGGCTTATGGCTACACCTTC
TRBV6-6	TRBJ2-2	once	-	CASTILYTPTGELFF	TGTGCCAGCACCATACTATACACACCCACCGGGGAGCTGTTTTTT
TRBV5-4	TRBJ2-5	-	-	CASSLGARSEETQYF	TGTGCCAGCAGCTTGGGGGCTAGAAGCGAAGAGACCCAGTACTTC
TRBV7-3	TRBJ2-1	-	TRBD2	CASSLTPLAGFNEQFF	TGTGCCAGCAGCTTAACTCCACTAGCGGGGTTCAATGAGCAGTTCTTC
TRBV5-4	TRBJ1-2	-	-	CASSLDPGAYGYTF	TGTGCCAGCAGCTTGGATCCAGGGGCTTACGGCTACACCTTC
TRBV10-2	TRBJ2-7	-	TRBD2	CASSETSGDYEQYF	TGCGCCAGCAGTGAAACTAGCGGAGACTACGAGCAGTACTTC
TRBV5-6	TRBJ1-2	-	-	CASSPSWRGSYGYTF	TGTGCCAGCAGCCCCTCGTGGAGGGGCTCCTATGGCTACACCTTC
TRBV30	TRBJ1-5	-	-	CAWAGSSNQPQHF	TGTGCCTGGGCAGGATCTAGCAATCAGCCCCAGCATTTT
TRBV28	TRBJ1-6	-	TRBD1	CASSLSDRVNSPLHF	TGTGCCAGCAGTTTATCTGACAGGGTAAATTCACCCCTCCACTTT